The source of this TCR beta chain is a study of T cell repertoires in cytomegalovirus infection. Study-wide background: It was the public TCR beta signatures that indicated both CMV infection and matching HLA type. Study-level findings and limits: The study found HLA-C-restricted CMV-specific TCR beta clonotypes dominating the ex vivo response. The cumulative frequency of public TCR beta families identified carriers of CMV plus the relevant HLA.

The CDR3 has 12 residues. V trimming: 7 bases; J trimming: 3 bases; junction bases outside the gene matches: 1. Germline V gene data show CDR1 as MNHEY and CDR2 as SVGEGT. Each CDR3 protein is one row after TCRdb ran MiXCR on the reads. The table includes approximately 630,000 distinct CDR3 sequences, more than 20% detected once. At least ten counts were recorded for this clonotype. Its specificity is unknown. The TCR originated in a human donor in good health (CMV status not recorded). Some clones in this sample may be carry-over from other donors' samples. The rearrangement links TRBV6-2 or TRBV6-3 to TRBJ2-5, with 8 nucleotides matching TRBD1. The sequenced sample consisted of CD8+ T cells from PBMCs. The CDR3 loop is CASTGGEETQYF. CDR3 in DNA: TGTGCCAGCACAGGGGGCGAAGAGACCCAGTACTTC.